What follows describes a single T cell receptor (beta chain). Its antigen is as yet unknown. These data come from a study of monozygotic twins with inflammatory bowel disease. Study-wide findings and caveats: IBD patients had lower TCRbeta diversity (inverse Simpson) than healthy co-twins. Fewer clonotypes were shared with others by IBD patients than by healthy twins, especially with disease activity. Repertoires of patients may have been made more variable by differing immunosuppressive treatments.

The CDR3 is made up of 11 amino acids. Germline V gene data show CDR1 as SGHRS and CDR2 as YFSETQ. Every TCR library drew on about 4,000 ng of total RNA. Reanalyzing the 5' RACE reads, TCRdb keeps one entry per CDR3 protein, without DNA. This sample contains more than 300,000 distinct CDR3 sequences. V usage is TRBV5-1 and J usage is TRBJ2-5; lacking DNA, the TRBD1 call made by TCRdb goes unchecked. The source material was blood. The sequence was collected from a human donor with ulcerative colitis or Crohn's disease, or a healthy co-twin of an affected twin (not recorded which). The CDR3: CASTGVETQYF.